This T cell receptor beta chain was sequenced in a study of CD8 T cells in acute hepatitis C reinfection. Time point denoted: at least 347 days after estimated infection, following spontaneous clearance. Sequencing of hepatitis C virus-specific cells was done ex vivo rather than after in vitro expansion. Study-wide results and limits: Exact CDR3 sharing with other epitopes was rare, possibly method-limited. TRBV04 and TRBV06 were preferentially used in all groups, not explained by naive pool overrepresentation. Around 13 public clonotypes were found regardless of outcome.

Trimming took off 1 base at V and 8 bases at J, with 9 bases between the two ends. The CDR3 has 13 residues. Germline CDR1 SGHTA, CDR2 FQGNSA. Method: immunoSEQ multiplex PCR; TCRdb's copy keeps in-frame clones and lacks some. The table includes 2,500 or so clones, about 67% detected once. Here the sequenced sample was HCV NS3-1073 tetramer-sorted CD8+ T cells from PBMCs, taken at follow-up. The chain carries TRBV7-2 and TRBJ2-1, with D possibly TRBD2 on 5 matching bases. The sequence was obtained from a man between 35 and 55 years old who spontaneously cleared hepatitis C infection. This CDR3 reads CASSLERVDEQFF. The CDR3 DNA follows: TGTGCCAGCAGCTTAGAGAGGGTGGATGAGCAGTTCTTC.